The clone carrying this TCR beta chain was seen many times. Amplified TCR beta CDR3 regions came from RNA transcripts. Carried out on the TCR CDR3, a first-round RT-PCR used the HTBI primer set. TCRdb re-called the multiplex PCR reads through MiXCR, storing one row per CDR3 protein. The sample lists fewer than 650,000 distinct CDR3 sequences; around 15% were seen once. The data stem from a study of T cells in Graves' hyperthyroidism and ophthalmopathy. The specimen sequenced was blood. The TCR comes from a woman in her thirties or forties with Graves' hyperthyroidism.

CDR3 in amino acids: CASSFRTGTETQYF. DNA for the CDR3: TGTGCCAGCAGTTTTCGGACAGGGACGGAGACCCAGTACTTC. The chain has TRBV12-3 or TRBV12-4 and TRBJ2-5; 8 positions agree with TRBD1. The CDR3 sequence is 14 residues long. V dropped 3 bases and J dropped 5; count of bases not matched to a gene: 5.